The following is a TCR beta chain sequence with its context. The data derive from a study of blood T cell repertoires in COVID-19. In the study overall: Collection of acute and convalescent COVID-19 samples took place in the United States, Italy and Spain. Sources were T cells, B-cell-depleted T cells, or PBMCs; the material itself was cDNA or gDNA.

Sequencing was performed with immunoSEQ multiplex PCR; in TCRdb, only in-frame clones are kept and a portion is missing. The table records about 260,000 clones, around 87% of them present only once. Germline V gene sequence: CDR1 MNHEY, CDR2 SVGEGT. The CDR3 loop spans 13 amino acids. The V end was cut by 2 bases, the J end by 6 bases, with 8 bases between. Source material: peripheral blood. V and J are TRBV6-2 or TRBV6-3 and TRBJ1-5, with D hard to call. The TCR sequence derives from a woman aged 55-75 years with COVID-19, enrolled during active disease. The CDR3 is CASSYSPVQPQHF. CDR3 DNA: TGTGCCAGCAGTTACAGTCCGGTTCAGCCCCAGCATTTT.